One and the same sample provided the 10 T cell receptor beta chains below, sequenced in a study of blood T cell repertoires in COVID-19. Sequencing was performed with immunoSEQ multiplex PCR; in TCRdb, only in-frame clones are kept and a portion is missing. The sample includes approximately 130,000 clones, about 90% seen only once; the top ten take about 18%. Sequences were obtained from peripheral blood. The receptors shown here come from a woman aged 50 to 65 who had recovered from COVID-19.

This clone was observed a single time. Here the CDR3 omits its conserved ending phenylalanine or tryptophan, so a read error is the likely source. The DNA is omitted, as the CDR3 cannot be located on it reliably, and the CDR3 follows TCRdb's listing. This chain connects TRBV12-3 or TRBV12-4 to TRBJ2-4; the table gives TRBD2 as D, unverified against the DNA. The CDR3 numbers 9 amino acids, ends counted. The CDR3 sequence is CASSKPGTE.

The V gene is TRBV4-1, the J gene TRBJ1-1, with 10 bases aligning to TRBD1. Germline loops: CDR1 MGHRA, CDR2 YSYEKL. V dropped 0 bases and J dropped 3; count of bases not matched to a gene: 10. The CDR3 covers 18 residues. CDR3 DNA sequence: TGCGCCAGCAGCCAAGATACAGGGACAGGGGAACCGGACACTGAAGCTTTCTTT. Translating gives CASSQDTGTGEPDTEAFF.

This clone was observed a few times. The chain couples TRBV27 to TRBJ2-2; D is possibly TRBD2 (5 bases). CDR3 size: 14 residues. The ends were cut back, 4 bases at V and 8 bases at J, with 14 bases in the middle. Germline V gene lookup returns CDR1 MNHEY and CDR2 SMNVEV (reference sequence). The CDR3: CASSYLPRRGELFF. CDR3 nucleotides: TGTGCCAGCAGTTACCTCCCGCGGAGGGGGGAGCTGTTTTTT.

The rearrangement uses TRBV7-6 and TRBJ2-2; 9 bases map to TRBD2. V trimming: 0 bases; J trimming: 6 bases; junction bases outside the gene matches: 2. The CDR3 totals 15 residues. Germline assignment: CDR1 SGHVS and CDR2 FNYEAQ. The CDR3 DNA follows: TGTGCCAGCAGCTTAGCTAGCGGGGGATCCGGGGAGCTGTTTTTT. Its translation: CASSLASGGSGELFF.

V is TRBV6-1 and J is TRBJ2-5; 8 bases are a match to TRBD1. V was pared by 3 bases and J by 4 bases, with 10 bases of the junction left unmatched. The CDR3 is made up of 16 amino acids. Germline V lookup: CDR1 MNHNS, CDR2 SASEGT. The CDR3 nucleotides are TGTGCCAGCAGTGAGTGGCAGGGGGCGTTGGGAGAGACCCAGTACTTC. This codes for CASSEWQGALGETQYF.

In its sample, this clone was seen once. V and J are TRBV7-3 and TRBJ2-7; tentative D call: TRBD1 (6 bases). Germline values: CDR1 SGHTA, CDR2 FQGTGA. CDR3 length: 15 residues. The germline V and J ends were trimmed by 1 base and 2 bases, with 12 bases remaining between them. CDR3 coding DNA: TGTGCCAGCAGCTTAAGTGGGGGCCAGGCCTACGAGCAGTACTTC. Its protein product is CASSLSGGQAYEQYF.

Here the CDR3 reads CASSPIDRGDQPQHF. CDR3 bases: TGTGCCAGCAGTCCCATAGACAGGGGGGATCAGCCCCAGCATTTT. The V and J genes are TRBV6-5 and TRBJ1-5; 9 positions match TRBD1. The J segment lost 5 bases and the V segment lost 5 bases, leaving 7 bases of the junction unmatched. Germline CDR1 MNHEY, CDR2 SVGAGI. The CDR3 is 15 residues long.

The chain has TRBV2 and TRBJ1-1; 11 nucleotides match TRBD1. Germline V lookup: CDR1 SNHLY, CDR2 FYNNEI. The CDR3 contains 16 residues. Germline trimming cut 8 bases from V and 0 bases from J; bases unmatched to any gene: 8. The chain's CDR3 is CASAGDRGAMNTEAFF. The CDR3 nucleotides are TGTGCCAGCGCGGGGGACAGGGGGGCTATGAACACTGAAGCTTTCTTT.

The rearrangement joins TRBV4-1 to TRBJ1-3; 7 bases are shared with TRBD1. Germline loops: CDR1 MGHRA, CDR2 YSYEKL. Trimming cost V 3 bases and J 0 bases; bases outside gene matches: 5. This CDR3 is 16 amino acids long. In nucleotides, the CDR3 is TGCGCCAGCAGCCATAATACAGGGGCCTCTGGAAACACCATATATTTT. Amino acids: CASSHNTGASGNTIYF.

The chain carries TRBV7-8 and TRBJ2-3, with TRBD1 matching over 7 bases. The V segment lost 6 bases and the J segment 4 bases; nucleotides outside the gene matches: 7. Per the germline V gene, CDR1 is SGHVS and CDR2 is FQNEAQ. CDR3 length equals 14 residues. CDR3 DNA sequence: TGTGCCAGCAGACAATACAGGGGATCAGATACGCAGTATTTT. Its translation: CASRQYRGSDTQYF. Full variable domain (rest looked up from reference TRBV7-8 and TRBJ2-3): GAGVSQSPRYKVAKRGQDVALRCDPISGHVSLFWYQQALGQGPEFLTYFQNEAQLDKSGLPSDRFFAERPEGSVSTLKIQRTQQEDSAVYLCASRQYRGSDTQYFGPGTRLTVL.